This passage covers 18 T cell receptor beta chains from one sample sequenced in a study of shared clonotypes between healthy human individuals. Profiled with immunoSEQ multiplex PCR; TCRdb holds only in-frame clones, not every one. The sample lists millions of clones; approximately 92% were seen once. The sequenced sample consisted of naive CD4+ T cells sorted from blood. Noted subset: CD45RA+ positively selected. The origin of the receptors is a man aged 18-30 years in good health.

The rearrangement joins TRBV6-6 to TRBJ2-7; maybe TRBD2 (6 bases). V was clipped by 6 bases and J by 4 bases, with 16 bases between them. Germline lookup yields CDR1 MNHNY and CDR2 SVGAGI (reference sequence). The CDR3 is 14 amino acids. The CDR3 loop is CASSAQEGLYEQYF. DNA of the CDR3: TGTGCCAGCAGCGCCCAGGAGGGGCTTTACGAGCAGTACTTC.

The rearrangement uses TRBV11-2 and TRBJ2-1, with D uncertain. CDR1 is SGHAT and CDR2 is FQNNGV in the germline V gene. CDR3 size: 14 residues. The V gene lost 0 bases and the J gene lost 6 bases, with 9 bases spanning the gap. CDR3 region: CASSLDRFGNEQFF. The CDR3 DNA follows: TGTGCCAGCAGCTTAGATAGGTTCGGCAATGAGCAGTTCTTC.

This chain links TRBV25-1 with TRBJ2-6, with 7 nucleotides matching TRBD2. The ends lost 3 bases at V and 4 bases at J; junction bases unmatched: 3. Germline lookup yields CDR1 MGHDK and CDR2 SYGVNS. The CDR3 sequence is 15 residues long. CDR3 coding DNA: TGTGCCAGCAGTGAGGGAGGGGCCGGGGCCAACGTCCTGACTTTC. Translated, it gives CASSEGGAGANVLTF.

For the CDR3, the DNA is TGTGCCAGCTCACCATACCCAGGACAGGAGATACAAGAGACCCAGTACTTC. Translated, it gives CASSPYPGQEIQETQYF. The J gene is TRBJ2-5, the V gene TRBV18; the match to TRBD1 covers 7 bases. The V and J ends lost 2 bases and 2 bases, in that order; junction bases with no gene match: 11. The CDR3 extends over 17 amino acids. CDR1 is KGHSH, CDR2 LQKENI, per germline.

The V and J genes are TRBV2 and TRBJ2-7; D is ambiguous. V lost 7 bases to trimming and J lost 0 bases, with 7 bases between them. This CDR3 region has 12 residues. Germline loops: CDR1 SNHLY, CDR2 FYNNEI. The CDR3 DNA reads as TGTGCCAGCAAACGATTCTCCTACGAGCAGTACTTC. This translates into CASKRFSYEQYF.

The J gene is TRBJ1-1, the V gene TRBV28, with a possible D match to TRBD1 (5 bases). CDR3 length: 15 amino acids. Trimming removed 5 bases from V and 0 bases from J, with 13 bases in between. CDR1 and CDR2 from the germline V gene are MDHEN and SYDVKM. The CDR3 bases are TGTGCCAGCAGTCGAAGGAACAGGATGAACACTGAAGCTTTCTTT. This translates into CASSRRNRMNTEAFF.

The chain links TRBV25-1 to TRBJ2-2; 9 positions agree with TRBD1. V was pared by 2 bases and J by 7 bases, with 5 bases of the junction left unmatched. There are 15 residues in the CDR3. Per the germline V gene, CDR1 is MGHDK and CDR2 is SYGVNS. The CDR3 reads CASSEDRGASGELFF. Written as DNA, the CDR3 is TGTGCCAGCAGTGAAGACAGGGGGGCGAGCGGGGAGCTGTTTTTT.

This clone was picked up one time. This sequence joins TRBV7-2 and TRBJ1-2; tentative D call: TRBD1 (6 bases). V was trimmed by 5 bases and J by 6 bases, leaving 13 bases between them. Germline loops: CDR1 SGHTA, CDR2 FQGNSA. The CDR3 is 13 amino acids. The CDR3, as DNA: TGTGCCAGCAGCGCCACAGGGTATAATGGCTACACCTTC. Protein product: CASSATGYNGYTF.

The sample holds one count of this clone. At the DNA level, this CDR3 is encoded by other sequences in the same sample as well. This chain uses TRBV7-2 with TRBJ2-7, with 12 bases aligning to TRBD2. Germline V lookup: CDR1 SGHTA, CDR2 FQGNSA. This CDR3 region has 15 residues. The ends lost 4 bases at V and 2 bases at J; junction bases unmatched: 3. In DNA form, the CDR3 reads TGTGCCAGCAGCTCTCGGACTAGCGGGGCCTACGAGCAGTACTTC. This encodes CASSSRTSGAYEQYF.

The CDR3 sequence: CASSDLTGTSQHF. The CDR3 DNA reads TGTGCCAGCAGTGACTTAACAGGGACGTCCCAGCATTTT. This sequence joins TRBV6-1 and TRBJ1-5, with D possibly matching TRBD1 (6 bases). Trimming removed 3 bases at V and 11 bases at J, with 14 bases between. Germline V gives CDR1 MNHNS, CDR2 SASEGT. This CDR3 comprises 13 residues.

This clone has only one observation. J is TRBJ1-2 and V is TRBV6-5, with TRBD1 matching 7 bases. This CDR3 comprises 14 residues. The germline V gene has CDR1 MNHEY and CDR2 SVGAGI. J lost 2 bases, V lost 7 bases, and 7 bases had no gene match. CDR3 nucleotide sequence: TGTGCCAGCAACAGGGGAAGGAGAAACTATGGCTACACCTTC. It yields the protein CASNRGRRNYGYTF.

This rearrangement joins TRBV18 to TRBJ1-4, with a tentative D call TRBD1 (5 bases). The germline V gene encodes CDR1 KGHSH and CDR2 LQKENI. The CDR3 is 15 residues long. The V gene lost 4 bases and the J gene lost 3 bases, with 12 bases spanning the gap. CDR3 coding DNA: TGTGCCAGCTCACTTTACGCAGGGTCTAATGAAAAACTGTTTTTT. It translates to CASSLYAGSNEKLFF.

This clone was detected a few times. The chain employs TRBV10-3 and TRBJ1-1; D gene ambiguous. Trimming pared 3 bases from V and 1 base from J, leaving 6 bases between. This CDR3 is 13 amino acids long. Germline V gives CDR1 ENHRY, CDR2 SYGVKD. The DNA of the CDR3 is TGTGCCATCAGTGACCGGACGAACACTGAAGCTTTCTTT. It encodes CAISDRTNTEAFF.

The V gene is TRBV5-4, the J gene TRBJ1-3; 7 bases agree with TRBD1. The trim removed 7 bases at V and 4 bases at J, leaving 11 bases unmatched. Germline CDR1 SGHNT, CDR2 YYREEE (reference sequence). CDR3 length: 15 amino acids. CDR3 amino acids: CASGDSRSSGNTIYF. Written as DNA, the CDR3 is TGTGCCAGCGGGGACAGCAGATCATCGGGAAACACCATATATTTT.

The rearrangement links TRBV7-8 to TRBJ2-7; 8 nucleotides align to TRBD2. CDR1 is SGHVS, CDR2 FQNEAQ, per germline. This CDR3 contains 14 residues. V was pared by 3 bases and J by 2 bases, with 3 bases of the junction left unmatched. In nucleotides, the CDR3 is TGTGCCAGCAGCTTTGCGGGGGGTGCCTACGAGCAGTACTTC. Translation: CASSFAGGAYEQYF.

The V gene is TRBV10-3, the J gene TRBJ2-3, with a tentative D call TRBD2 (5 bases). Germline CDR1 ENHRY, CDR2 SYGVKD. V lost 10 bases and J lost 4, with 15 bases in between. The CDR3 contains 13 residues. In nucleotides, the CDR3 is TGTGCCACCAGCGGCGTAGCAGCAGATACGCAGTATTTT. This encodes CATSGVAADTQYF.

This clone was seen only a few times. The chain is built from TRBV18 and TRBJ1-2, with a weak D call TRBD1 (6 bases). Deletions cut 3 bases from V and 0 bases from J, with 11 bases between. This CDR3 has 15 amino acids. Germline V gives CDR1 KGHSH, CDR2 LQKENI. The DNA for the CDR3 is TGTGCCAGCTCACCTTCGGACAGATCTAACTATGGCTACACCTTC. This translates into CASSPSDRSNYGYTF.

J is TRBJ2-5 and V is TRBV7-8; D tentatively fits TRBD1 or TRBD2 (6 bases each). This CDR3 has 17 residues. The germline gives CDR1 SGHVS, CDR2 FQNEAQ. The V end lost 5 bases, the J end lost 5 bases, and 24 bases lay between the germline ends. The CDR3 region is CASSPRLNREVRETQYF. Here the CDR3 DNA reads TGTGCCAGCAGCCCCCGACTAAACAGGGAGGTCAGGGAGACCCAGTACTTC.